This TCR beta chain is from a study of blood T cell repertoires in COVID-19. Study overall: Donors in the United States, Italy and Spain gave samples during acute or convalescent COVID-19. T cells, B-cell-depleted T cells, or PBMCs provided the cDNA or gDNA that served as material.

Per the study methods: The authors estimated nucleated cell counts from reference gene primer amplification. The data were produced by immunoSEQ multiplex PCR, yet TCRdb's version contains in-frame clones alone and is incomplete. The DNA gave D and trimming, while V, J and clone size come from that table. The profile covers about 240,000 clones, with about 80% appearing a single time and more than 8% taken by the ten largest. The CDR3 sequence is 16 residues long. In germline, CDR1 is SGHDT, CDR2 YYEEEE. Trimming removed 1 base from V and 2 bases from J; junction bases left unmatched: 6. This clone was detected only a few times.

The sample taken for sequencing was peripheral blood. The receptor was derived from a woman at least 80 years old with acute or convalescent COVID-19. This chain links TRBV5-6 with TRBJ1-5, with TRBD1 matching 7 bases. The CDR3 region has the DNA TGTGCCAGCAGCTTGTCGACAGGGCAAGGCAATCAGCCCCAGCATTTT. This sequence encodes CASSLSTGQGNQPQHF.